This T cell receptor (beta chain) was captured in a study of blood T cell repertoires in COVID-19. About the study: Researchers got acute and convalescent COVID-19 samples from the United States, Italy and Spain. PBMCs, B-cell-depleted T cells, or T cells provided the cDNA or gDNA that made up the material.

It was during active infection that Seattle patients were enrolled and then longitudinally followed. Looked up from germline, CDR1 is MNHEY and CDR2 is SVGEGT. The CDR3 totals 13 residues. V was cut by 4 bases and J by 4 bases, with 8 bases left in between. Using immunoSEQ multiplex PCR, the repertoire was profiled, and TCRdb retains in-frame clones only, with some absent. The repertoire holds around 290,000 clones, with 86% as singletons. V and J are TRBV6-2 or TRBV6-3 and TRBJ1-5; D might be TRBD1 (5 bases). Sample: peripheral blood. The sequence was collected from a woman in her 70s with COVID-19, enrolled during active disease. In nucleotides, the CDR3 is TGTGCCAGCAGTTGGACAAGGAATCAGCCCCAGCATTTT. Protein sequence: CASSWTRNQPQHF.